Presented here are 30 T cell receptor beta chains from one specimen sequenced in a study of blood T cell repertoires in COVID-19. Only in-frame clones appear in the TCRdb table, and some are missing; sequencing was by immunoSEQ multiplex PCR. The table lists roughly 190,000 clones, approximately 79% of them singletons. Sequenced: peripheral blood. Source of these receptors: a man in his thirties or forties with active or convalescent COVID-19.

This chain's CDR3 is CASSYSELGPEAFF. DNA of the CDR3: TGTGCCAGCAGTTACTCGGAGTTGGGGCCTGAAGCTTTCTTT. The chain uses TRBV6-5 and TRBJ1-1; maybe TRBD1 (5 bases). The germline V gene encodes CDR1 MNHEY and CDR2 SVGAGI. Trimming took 0 bases from V and 6 from J, leaving 11 bases between them. There are 14 residues in the CDR3.

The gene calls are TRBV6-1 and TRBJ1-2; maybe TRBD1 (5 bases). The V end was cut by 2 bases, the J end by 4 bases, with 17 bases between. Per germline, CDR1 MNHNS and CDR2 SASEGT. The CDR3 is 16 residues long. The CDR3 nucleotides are TGTGCCAGCAGTGAAACGGCCCCCGGGGGAATCTATGGCTACACCTTC. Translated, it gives CASSETAPGGIYGYTF.

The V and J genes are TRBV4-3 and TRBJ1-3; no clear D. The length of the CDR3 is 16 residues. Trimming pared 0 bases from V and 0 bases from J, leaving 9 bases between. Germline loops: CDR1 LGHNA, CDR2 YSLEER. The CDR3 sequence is CASSQDRRVSGNTIYF. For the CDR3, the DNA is TGCGCCAGCAGCCAAGATCGTAGAGTCTCTGGAAACACCATATATTTT.

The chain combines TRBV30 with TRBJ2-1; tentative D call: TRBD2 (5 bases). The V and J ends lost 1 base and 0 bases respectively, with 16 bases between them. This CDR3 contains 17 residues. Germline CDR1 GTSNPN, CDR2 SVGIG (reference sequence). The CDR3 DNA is TGTGCCTGGAGTGGGTTCGCGGGCCTTAGCTCCTACAATGAGCAGTTCTTC. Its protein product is CAWSGFAGLSSYNEQFF.

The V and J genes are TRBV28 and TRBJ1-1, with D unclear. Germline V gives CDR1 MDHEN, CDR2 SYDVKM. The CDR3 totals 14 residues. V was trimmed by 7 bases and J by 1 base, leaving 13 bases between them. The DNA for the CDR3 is TGTGCCAGCACCCGGCTAGGCGGGAACACTGAAGCTTTCTTT. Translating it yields CASTRLGGNTEAFF.

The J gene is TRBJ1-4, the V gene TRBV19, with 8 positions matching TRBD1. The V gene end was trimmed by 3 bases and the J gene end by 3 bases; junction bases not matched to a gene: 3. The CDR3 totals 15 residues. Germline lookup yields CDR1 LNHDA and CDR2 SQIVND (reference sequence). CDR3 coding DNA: TGTGCCAGTAGTATCCAGGGGGCAGCTAATGAAAAACTGTTTTTT. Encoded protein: CASSIQGAANEKLFF.

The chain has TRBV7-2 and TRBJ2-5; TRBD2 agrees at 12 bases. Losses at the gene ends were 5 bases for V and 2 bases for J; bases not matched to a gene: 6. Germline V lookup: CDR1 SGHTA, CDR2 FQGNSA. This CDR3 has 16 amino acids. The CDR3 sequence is CASSLGLAGSQETQYF. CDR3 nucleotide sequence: TGTGCCAGCAGCCTTGGACTAGCGGGGTCACAAGAGACCCAGTACTTC.

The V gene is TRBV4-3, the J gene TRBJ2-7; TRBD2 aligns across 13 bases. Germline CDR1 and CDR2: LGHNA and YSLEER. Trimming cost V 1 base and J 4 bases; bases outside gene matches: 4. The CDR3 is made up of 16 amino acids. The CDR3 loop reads CASSQGTSGRWYEQYF. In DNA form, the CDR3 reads TGCGCCAGCAGCCAAGGGACTAGCGGGAGATGGTACGAGCAGTACTTC.

The CDR3 sequence is CASSSSLRAGKLNQPQHF. DNA for the CDR3: TGTGCCAGCTCCTCGTCACTCAGAGCGGGGAAACTTAATCAGCCCCAGCATTTT. V gene TRBV18 combines with J gene TRBJ1-5; no definite D call. This CDR3 has 18 residues. Germline CDR1 KGHSH, CDR2 LQKENI. With 6 bases removed from V and 4 bases from J, the gap between germline ends came to 25 bases.

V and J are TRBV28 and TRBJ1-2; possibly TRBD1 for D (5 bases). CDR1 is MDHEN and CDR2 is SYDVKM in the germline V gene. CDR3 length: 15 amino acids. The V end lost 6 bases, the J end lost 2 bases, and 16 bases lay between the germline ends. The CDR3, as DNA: TGTGCCAGCAGGACCGGGTCCGGGGGAAACTATGGCTACACCTTC. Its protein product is CASRTGSGGNYGYTF.

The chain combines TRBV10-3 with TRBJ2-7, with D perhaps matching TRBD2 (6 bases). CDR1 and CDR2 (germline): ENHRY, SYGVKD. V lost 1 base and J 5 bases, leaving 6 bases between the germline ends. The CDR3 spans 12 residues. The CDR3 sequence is CAISEWGDEQYV. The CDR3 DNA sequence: TGTGCCATCAGTGAGTGGGGGGACGAGCAGTACGTC.

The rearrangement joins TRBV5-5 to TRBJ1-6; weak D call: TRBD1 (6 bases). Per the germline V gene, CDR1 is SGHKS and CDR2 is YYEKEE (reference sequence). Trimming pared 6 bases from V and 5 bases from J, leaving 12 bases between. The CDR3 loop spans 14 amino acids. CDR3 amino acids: CASTRDTDNSPLHF. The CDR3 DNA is TGTGCCAGCACCCGGGACACCGATAATTCACCCCTCCACTTT.

The CDR3 protein is CASSDTDSGYGYTF. The CDR3 nucleotides are TGTGCCAGCAGTGACACCGACAGTGGCTATGGCTACACCTTC. V gene TRBV6-4 combines with J gene TRBJ1-2, with D perhaps TRBD1 (5 bases). V was pared by 2 bases and J by 4 bases, with 11 bases between. Germline V gene sequence: CDR1 MRHNA, CDR2 SNTAGT. The CDR3 length is 14 residues.

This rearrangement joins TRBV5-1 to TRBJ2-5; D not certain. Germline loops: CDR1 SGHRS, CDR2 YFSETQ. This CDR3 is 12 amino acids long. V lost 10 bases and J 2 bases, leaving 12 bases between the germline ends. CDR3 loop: CAFAVRQETQYF. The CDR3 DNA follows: TGCGCCTTCGCGGTCCGTCAAGAGACCCAGTACTTC.

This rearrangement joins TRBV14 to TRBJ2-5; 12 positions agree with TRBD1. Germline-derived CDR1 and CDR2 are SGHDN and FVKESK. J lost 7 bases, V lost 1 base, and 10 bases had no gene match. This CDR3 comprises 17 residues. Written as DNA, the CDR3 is TGTGCCAGCAGCCAAGGGTCTGGGACAGGGGGCCTCGGGACCCAGTACTTC. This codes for CASSQGSGTGGLGTQYF.

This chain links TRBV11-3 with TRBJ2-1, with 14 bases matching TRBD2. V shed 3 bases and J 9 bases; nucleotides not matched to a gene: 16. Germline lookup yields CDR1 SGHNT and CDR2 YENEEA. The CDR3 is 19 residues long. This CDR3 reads CASSLGLTSGRAPGGEQFF. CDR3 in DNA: TGTGCCAGCAGCTTGGGCCTGACTAGCGGGAGGGCTCCTGGGGGTGAGCAGTTCTTC. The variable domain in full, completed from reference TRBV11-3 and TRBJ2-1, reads EAGVVQSPRYKIIEKKQPVAFWCNPISGHNTLYWYLQNLGQGPELLIRYENEEAVDDSQLPKDRFSAERLKGVDSTLKIQPAELGDSAVYLCASSLGLTSGRAPGGEQFFGPGTRLTVL.

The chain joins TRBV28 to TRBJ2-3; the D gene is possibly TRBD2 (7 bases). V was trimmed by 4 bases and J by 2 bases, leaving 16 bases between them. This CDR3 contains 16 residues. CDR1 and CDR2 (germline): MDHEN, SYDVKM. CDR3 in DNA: TGTGCCAGCAGTTCCCAGTGGGGGGGGCTCACAGATACGCAGTATTTT. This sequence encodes CASSSQWGGLTDTQYF.

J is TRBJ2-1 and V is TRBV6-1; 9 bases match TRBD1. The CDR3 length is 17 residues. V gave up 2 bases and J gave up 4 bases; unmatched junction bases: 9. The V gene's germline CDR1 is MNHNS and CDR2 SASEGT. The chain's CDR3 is CASSEPGQGRAYNEQFF. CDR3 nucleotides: TGTGCCAGCAGTGAACCCGGACAGGGGAGGGCGTACAATGAGCAGTTCTTC.

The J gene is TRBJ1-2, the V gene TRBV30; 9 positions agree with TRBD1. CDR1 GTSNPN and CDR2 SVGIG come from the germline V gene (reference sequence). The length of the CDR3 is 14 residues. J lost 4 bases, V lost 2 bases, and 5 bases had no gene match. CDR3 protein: CAWSPGQGFYGYTF. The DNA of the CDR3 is TGTGCCTGGAGTCCCGGACAGGGGTTCTATGGCTACACCTTC.

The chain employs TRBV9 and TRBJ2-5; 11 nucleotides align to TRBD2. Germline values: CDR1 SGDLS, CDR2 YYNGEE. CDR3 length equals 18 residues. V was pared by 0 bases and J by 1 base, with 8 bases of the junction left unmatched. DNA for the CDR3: TGTGCCAGCAGCGTAGGAGGGCTAGCGGGGGGCCTCCAAGAGACCCAGTACTTC. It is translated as CASSVGGLAGGLQETQYF.

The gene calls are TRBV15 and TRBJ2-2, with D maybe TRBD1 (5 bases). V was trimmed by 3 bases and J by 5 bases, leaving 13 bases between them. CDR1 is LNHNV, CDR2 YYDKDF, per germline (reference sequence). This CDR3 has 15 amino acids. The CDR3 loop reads CATSRPTVGTGELFF. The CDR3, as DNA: TGTGCCACCAGCAGGCCGACAGTGGGGACCGGGGAGCTGTTTTTT. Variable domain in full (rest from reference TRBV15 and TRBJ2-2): DAMVIQNPRYQVTQFGKPVTLSCSQTLNHNVMYWYQQKSSQAPKLLFHYYDKDFNNEADTPDNFQSRRPNTSFCFLDIRSPGLGDTAMYLCATSRPTVGTGELFFGEGSRLTVL.

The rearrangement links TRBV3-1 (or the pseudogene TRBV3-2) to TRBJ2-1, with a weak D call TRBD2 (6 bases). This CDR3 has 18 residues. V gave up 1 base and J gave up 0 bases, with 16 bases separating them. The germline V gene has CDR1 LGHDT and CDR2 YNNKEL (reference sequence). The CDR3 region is CASSQGLAAGSSYNEQFF. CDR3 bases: TGTGCCAGCAGCCAAGGTTTGGCGGCGGGAAGCTCCTACAATGAGCAGTTCTTC.

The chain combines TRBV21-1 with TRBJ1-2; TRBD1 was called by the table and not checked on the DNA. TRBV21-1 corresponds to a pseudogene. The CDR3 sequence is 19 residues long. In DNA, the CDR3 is TGTGCCAGCAGTCACTTCAGGGCAGGACAGGGGGCGCTTCTGGATGGCTACACCTTC. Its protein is CASSHFRAGQGALLDGYTF.

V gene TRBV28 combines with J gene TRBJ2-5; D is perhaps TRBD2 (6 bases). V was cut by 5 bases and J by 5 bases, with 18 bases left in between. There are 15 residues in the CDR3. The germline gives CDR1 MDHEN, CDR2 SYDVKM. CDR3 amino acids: CASSAGLSLTETQYF. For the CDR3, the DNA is TGTGCCAGCAGTGCGGGACTCTCACTAACGGAGACCCAGTACTTC.

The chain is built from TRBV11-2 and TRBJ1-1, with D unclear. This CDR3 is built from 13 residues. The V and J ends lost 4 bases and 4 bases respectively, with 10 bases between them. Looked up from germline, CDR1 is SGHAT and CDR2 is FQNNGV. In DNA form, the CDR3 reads TGTGCCAGCAGCTCTGATAGGAGCACTGAAGCTTTCTTT. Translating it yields CASSSDRSTEAFF.

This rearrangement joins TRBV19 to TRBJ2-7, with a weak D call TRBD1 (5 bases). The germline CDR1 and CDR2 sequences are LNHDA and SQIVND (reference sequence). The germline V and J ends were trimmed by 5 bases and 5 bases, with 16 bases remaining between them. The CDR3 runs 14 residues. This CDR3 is CASSPTTAVNEQYV. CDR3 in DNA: TGTGCCAGTAGTCCAACGACAGCCGTAAACGAGCAGTACGTC.

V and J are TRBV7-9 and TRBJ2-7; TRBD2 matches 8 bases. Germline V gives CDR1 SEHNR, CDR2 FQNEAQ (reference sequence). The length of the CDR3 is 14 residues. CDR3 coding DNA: TGTGCGGGGACGCGTGTTTCTGCGGGAGGCGAGCAGTACTTC. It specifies CAGTRVSAGGEQYF.

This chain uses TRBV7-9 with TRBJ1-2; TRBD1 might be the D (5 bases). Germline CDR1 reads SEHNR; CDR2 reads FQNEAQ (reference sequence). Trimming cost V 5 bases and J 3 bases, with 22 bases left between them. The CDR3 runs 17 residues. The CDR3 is CASSDSGAIAWDYGYTF. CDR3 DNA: TGTGCCAGCAGCGACAGCGGGGCTATCGCATGGGACTATGGCTACACCTTC. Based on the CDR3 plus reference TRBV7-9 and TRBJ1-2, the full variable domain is DTGVSQNPRHKITKRGQNVTFRCDPISEHNRLYWYRQTLGQGPEFLTYFQNEAQLEKSRLLSDRFSAERPKGSFSTLEIQRTEQGDSAMYLCASSDSGAIAWDYGYTFGSGTRLTVV.

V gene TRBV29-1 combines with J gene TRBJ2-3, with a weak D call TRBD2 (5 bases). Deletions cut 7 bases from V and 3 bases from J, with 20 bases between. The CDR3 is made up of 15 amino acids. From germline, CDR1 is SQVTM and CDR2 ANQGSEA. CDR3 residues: CSAEGIDRRTDTQYF. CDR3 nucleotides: TGCAGCGCCGAGGGAATTGATCGCCGTACAGATACGCAGTATTTT.

The DNA of the CDR3 is TGTGCCAGCAGCAACCAAGGACTAGCGGTCCAAGAGACCCAGTACTTC. It translates to CASSNQGLAVQETQYF. The chain joins TRBV6-2 or TRBV6-3 to TRBJ2-5; 10 bases map to TRBD2. The V gene's germline CDR1 is MNHEY and CDR2 SVGEGT. V was pared by 6 bases and J by 1 base, with 8 bases of the junction left unmatched. The CDR3 contains 16 residues.